This T cell receptor (beta chain) was sequenced during a study of vaccination effects on CD4 cells after COVID-19. At the level of the study: Every participant took two doses of the BNT162b2 or mRNA-1273 vaccine.

V shed 6 bases and J shed 4 bases, with 9 bases lying between them. This CDR3 is 12 amino acids long. Germline CDR1 is SEHNR and CDR2 is FQNEAQ (reference sequence). This clone was seen more than once but under ten times. Its specificity is unknown. Antigen-specific CD4+ T cells expanded by the ViraFEST assay with viral peptide pools were then sequenced. Upon completion of 10 to 11 days in culture, CD4+ T cells were isolated. All vaccine recipients tested negative for nucleocapsid antibodies and had never contracted SARS-CoV-2 infection. Each culture well received a few million PBMC. These cells were then cultured in IMDM with about 9.1 IU/ml IL-2 and roughly 10 ug/ml peptides. On day 3 and again on day 7, half the medium was replaced with IL-2 medium. Sequenced by immunoSEQ multiplex PCR; TCRdb stores in-frame clones only, minus some. Among 68,000 or so clones listed, 80% were seen once. Findings and caveats of the study: Convalescent patients numbered few in the study; early post-infection timepoints were missing entirely.

Here the sequenced sample was CD4+ T cells from PBMCs cultured with SARS-CoV-2 spike peptides, taken before COVID-19 vaccination. The rearrangement links TRBV7-9 to TRBJ1-1; the D gene is possibly TRBD1 (5 bases). This sequence was found in a human donor who received a COVID-19 vaccine. CDR3 in DNA: TGTGCCAGCAGTCAGGGATCCACTGAAGCTTTCTTT. This gives the protein CASSQGSTEAFF.